A selection of T cell receptor beta chains follows, all from one sample in a study of T-cell memory formation after mild COVID-19. MiXCR, run by TCRdb on the 5' RACE reads, gives a single entry per CDR3 protein. The sample lists 150,000 or so distinct CDR3 sequences, around 13% seen once, with roughly 14% in the top ten. Sequencing used PBMCs or a T cell subset sorted from them (not recorded which). The receptors were sampled from an adult woman who had mild COVID-19 (a few samples of this study predate the infection). Cell type and time point are not known. Each CDR3 is given with its conserved first and last residue. The order of the fields is clone size, D gene, V gene, J gene, CDR3 protein, CDR3 DNA. A D gene is named only where the DNA matches it firmly. Size tells how often a clone was seen (once, few, many) or the class of an expanded clone, and some rows leave it out.

abundance: NA; d_gene: TRBD1; v_gene: TRBV5-1; j_gene: TRBJ2-1; CDR3aa: CASSLGTGGTEQFF; CDR3nt: TGCGCCAGCAGCTTAGGGACAGGAGGTACTGAGCAGTTCTTC
abundance: few; d_gene: NA; v_gene: TRBV7-9; j_gene: TRBJ2-1; CDR3aa: CAIWGGYEQFF; CDR3nt: TGTGCCATCTGGGGTGGTTATGAGCAGTTCTTC
abundance: NA; d_gene: TRBD1; v_gene: TRBV6-5; j_gene: TRBJ2-5; CDR3aa: CASSYDRGRRETQYF; CDR3nt: TGTGCCAGCAGTTACGACAGGGGGCGTCGGGAGACCCAGTACTTC
abundance: few; d_gene: NA; v_gene: TRBV18; j_gene: TRBJ2-1; CDR3aa: CASSPVTMDEQFF; CDR3nt: TGTGCCAGCTCACCAGTAACCATGGATGAGCAGTTCTTC
abundance: few; d_gene: TRBD2; v_gene: TRBV19; j_gene: TRBJ2-1; CDR3aa: CASSRLAGAYNEQFF; CDR3nt: TGTGCCAGTAGTCGACTAGCGGGAGCCTACAATGAGCAGTTCTTC
abundance: few; d_gene: TRBD2; v_gene: TRBV7-6; j_gene: TRBJ2-1; CDR3aa: CASSLLSKTLAGGILNEQFF; CDR3nt: TGTGCCAGCAGCTTACTCTCGAAAACCCTAGCGGGGGGGATTTTGAATGAGCAGTTCTTC
abundance: few; d_gene: TRBD1; v_gene: TRBV18; j_gene: TRBJ2-7; CDR3aa: CASSPPNRGNYEQYF; CDR3nt: TGTGCCAGCTCACCACCGAACAGGGGAAACTACGAGCAGTACTTC
abundance: NA; d_gene: NA; v_gene: TRBV5-1; j_gene: TRBJ2-7; CDR3aa: CASSLGLGEQYF; CDR3nt: TGCGCCAGCAGCTTGGGGCTCGGCGAGCAGTACTTC
abundance: few; d_gene: NA; v_gene: TRBV7-2; j_gene: TRBJ2-1; CDR3aa: CASRKGSYNEQFF; CDR3nt: TGTGCCAGCCGTAAGGGTTCCTACAATGAGCAGTTCTTC
abundance: few; d_gene: TRBD1; v_gene: TRBV7-2; j_gene: TRBJ1-5; CDR3aa: CASSSGGGINQPQHF; CDR3nt: TGTGCCAGCAGCTCAGGGGGAGGGATCAATCAGCCCCAGCATTTT
abundance: NA; d_gene: TRBD1; v_gene: TRBV29-1; j_gene: TRBJ1-1; CDR3aa: CSVNQGGQAFF; CDR3nt: TGCAGCGTTAATCAGGGGGGTCAGGCTTTCTTT
abundance: NA; d_gene: NA; v_gene: TRBV6-2/TRBV6-3; j_gene: TRBJ2-1; CDR3aa: CASSSGFEQFF; CDR3nt: TGTGCCAGCAGCTCAGGGTTTGAGCAGTTCTTC
abundance: NA; d_gene: NA; v_gene: TRBV7-2; j_gene: TRBJ2-1; CDR3aa: CASSLGGFSYNEQFF; CDR3nt: TGTGCCAGCAGCTTAGGAGGGTTTTCCTACAATGAGCAGTTCTTC
abundance: NA; d_gene: NA; v_gene: TRBV6-5; j_gene: TRBJ2-1; CDR3aa: CASSYSWPVHNEQFF; CDR3nt: TGTGCCAGCAGTTACTCGTGGCCAGTTCACAATGAGCAGTTCTTC
abundance: few; d_gene: NA; v_gene: TRBV7-6; j_gene: TRBJ1-5; CDR3aa: CASSLAGEGQPQHF; CDR3nt: TGTGCCAGCAGCTTAGCGGGTGAGGGTCAGCCCCAGCATTTT
abundance: few; d_gene: TRBD2; v_gene: TRBV6-5; j_gene: TRBJ2-1; CDR3aa: CASSHRVAGASEQFF; CDR3nt: TGTGCCAGCAGCCACCGGGTTGCGGGAGCAAGTGAGCAGTTCTTC
abundance: NA; d_gene: NA; v_gene: TRBV3-1; j_gene: TRBJ2-2; CDR3aa: CASSHRDGNTGELFF; CDR3nt: TGTGCCAGCAGCCACCGGGACGGGAACACCGGGGAGCTGTTTTTT
abundance: few; d_gene: NA; v_gene: TRBV7-2; j_gene: TRBJ2-5; CDR3aa: CASSSGTQETQYF; CDR3nt: TGTGCCAGCAGTTCCGGTACACAAGAGACCCAGTACTTC
abundance: NA; d_gene: NA; v_gene: TRBV3-1; j_gene: TRBJ1-6; CDR3aa: CASKKGRDRNSPLHF; CDR3nt: TGTGCCAGCAAGAAAGGACGGGATAGAAATTCACCCCTCCACTTT
abundance: NA; d_gene: NA; v_gene: TRBV6-5; j_gene: TRBJ2-5; CDR3aa: CASSEGQETQYF; CDR3nt: TGTGCCAGCAGCGAGGGGCAAGAGACCCAGTACTTC
abundance: NA; d_gene: NA; v_gene: TRBV10-3; j_gene: TRBJ2-5; CDR3aa: CAISESRTQETQYF; CDR3nt: TGTGCCATCAGTGAGTCGCGGACGCAAGAGACCCAGTACTTC
abundance: NA; d_gene: NA; v_gene: TRBV12-3/TRBV12-4; j_gene: TRBJ2-7; CDR3aa: CASSQGPREQYF; CDR3nt: TGTGCCAGCAGTCAGGGTCCACGCGAGCAGTACTTC
abundance: few; d_gene: TRBD2; v_gene: TRBV6-2/TRBV6-3; j_gene: TRBJ2-7; CDR3aa: CASSSTSGRARSYEQYF; CDR3nt: TGTGCCAGCAGCTCGACTAGCGGGAGGGCCAGGTCCTACGAGCAGTACTTC
abundance: NA; d_gene: NA; v_gene: TRBV4-2; j_gene: TRBJ2-5; CDR3aa: CASSQGVKNRETQYF; CDR3nt: TGTGCCAGCAGCCAGGGGGTAAAAAACCGGGAGACCCAGTACTTC
abundance: NA; d_gene: NA; v_gene: TRBV29-1; j_gene: TRBJ1-2; CDR3aa: CSVERGRNYNYGYTF; CDR3nt: TGCAGCGTTGAAAGGGGCCGGAATTATAACTATGGCTACACCTTC
abundance: NA; d_gene: NA; v_gene: TRBV3-1; j_gene: TRBJ1-3; CDR3aa: CASSLQGSGNTIYF; CDR3nt: TGTGCCAGCAGCTTACAGGGCTCTGGAAACACCATATATTTT
abundance: few; d_gene: NA; v_gene: TRBV10-3; j_gene: TRBJ1-2; CDR3aa: CAISESVVRGAKGGYTF; CDR3nt: TGTGCCATCAGTGAGTCGGTGGTTAGAGGGGCGAAAGGAGGCTACACCTTC
abundance: few; d_gene: TRBD2; v_gene: TRBV5-1; j_gene: TRBJ2-7; CDR3aa: CASSLGGGDYEQYF; CDR3nt: TGCGCCAGCAGCTTGGGCGGGGGAGACTACGAGCAGTACTTC
abundance: once; d_gene: NA; v_gene: TRBV2; j_gene: TRBJ2-7; CDR3aa: CASSRSPGEQYF; CDR3nt: TGTGCCAGCAGCCGGTCCCCGGGGGAGCAGTACTTC
abundance: NA; d_gene: NA; v_gene: TRBV10-3; j_gene: TRBJ2-3; CDR3aa: CAISRPTDTQYF; CDR3nt: TGTGCCATCAGCCGGCCCACAGATACGCAGTATTTT
abundance: few; d_gene: NA; v_gene: TRBV7-2; j_gene: TRBJ2-1; CDR3aa: CASTSDVGPYNEQFF; CDR3nt: TGTGCCAGCACCTCGGACGTTGGGCCCTACAATGAGCAGTTCTTC
abundance: NA; d_gene: TRBD1; v_gene: TRBV7-6; j_gene: TRBJ1-6; CDR3aa: CASSLTGSSPLHF; CDR3nt: TGTGCCAGCAGCCTGACAGGGTCCTCACCCCTCCACTTT
abundance: NA; d_gene: TRBD2; v_gene: TRBV6-2/TRBV6-3; j_gene: TRBJ2-7; CDR3aa: CASSYPTSGTYEQYF; CDR3nt: TGTGCCAGCAGTTACCCGACTAGCGGGACCTACGAGCAGTACTTC
abundance: few; d_gene: NA; v_gene: TRBV2; j_gene: TRBJ2-6; CDR3aa: CASSAAGGTGANVLTF; CDR3nt: TGTGCCAGCAGTGCAGCAGGGGGGACTGGGGCCAACGTCCTGACTTTC
abundance: many; d_gene: NA; v_gene: TRBV21-1; j_gene: TRBJ2-5; CDR3aa: CARGQGMETQYF; CDR3nt: TGTGCCAGGGGACAGGGTATGGAGACCCAGTACTTC
abundance: few; d_gene: TRBD2; v_gene: TRBV7-2; j_gene: TRBJ2-3; CDR3aa: CASRSLREFGDTQYF; CDR3nt: TGTGCCAGCAGGAGTTTGCGGGAGTTCGGAGATACGCAGTATTTT
abundance: few; d_gene: NA; v_gene: TRBV4-3; j_gene: TRBJ2-7; CDR3aa: CASSQERVYEQYF; CDR3nt: TGCGCCAGCAGCCAAGAGCGAGTCTACGAGCAGTACTTC
abundance: few; d_gene: TRBD1; v_gene: TRBV20-1; j_gene: TRBJ2-1; CDR3aa: CSAKTGDSYNEQFF; CDR3nt: TGCAGTGCGAAGACAGGGGATTCCTACAATGAGCAGTTCTTC
abundance: few; d_gene: NA; v_gene: TRBV4-1; j_gene: TRBJ1-5; CDR3aa: CASSQGYGVGQPQHF; CDR3nt: TGCGCCAGCAGCCAAGGATACGGGGTGGGTCAGCCCCAGCATTTT
abundance: few; d_gene: NA; v_gene: TRBV4-1; j_gene: TRBJ2-3; CDR3aa: CASSQSTATSTDTQYF; CDR3nt: TGCGCCAGCAGCCAATCGACAGCGACTAGCACAGATACGCAGTATTTT
abundance: NA; d_gene: TRBD2; v_gene: TRBV5-6; j_gene: TRBJ2-3; CDR3aa: CASSPNAGTKNTDTQYF; CDR3nt: TGTGCCAGCAGCCCCAACGCCGGGACTAAGAACACAGATACGCAGTATTTT
abundance: few; d_gene: NA; v_gene: TRBV20-1; j_gene: TRBJ2-7; CDR3aa: CSARDPRGQGGPWEQYF; CDR3nt: TGCAGTGCTAGAGATCCCAGGGGCCAGGGGGGCCCTTGGGAGCAGTACTTC
abundance: few; d_gene: TRBD2; v_gene: TRBV11-2; j_gene: TRBJ2-1; CDR3aa: CASSFGGSLEQFF; CDR3nt: TGTGCCAGCAGCTTTGGCGGGAGTCTTGAGCAGTTCTTC
abundance: NA; d_gene: TRBD1; v_gene: TRBV7-6; j_gene: TRBJ2-7; CDR3aa: CASSARQGALDEQYF; CDR3nt: TGTGCCAGCAGCGCCAGACAGGGGGCGCTTGACGAGCAGTACTTC
abundance: NA; d_gene: NA; v_gene: TRBV5-5; j_gene: TRBJ1-5; CDR3aa: CASSFRADQPQHF; CDR3nt: TGTGCCAGCAGCTTCAGGGCAGATCAGCCCCAGCATTTT
abundance: once; d_gene: TRBD1; v_gene: TRBV5-5; j_gene: TRBJ2-3; CDR3aa: CASSPTRTGRTDTQYF; CDR3nt: TGTGCCAGCAGCCCAACACGGACAGGACGGACAGATACGCAGTATTTT
abundance: many; d_gene: NA; v_gene: TRBV11-2; j_gene: TRBJ1-4; CDR3aa: CASSFDPPSEKLFF; CDR3nt: TGTGCCAGCAGCTTCGATCCTCCATCTGAAAAACTGTTTTTT
abundance: few; d_gene: NA; v_gene: TRBV29-1; j_gene: TRBJ2-7; CDR3aa: CSVVPGGSYEQYF; CDR3nt: TGCAGCGTGGTCCCCGGGGGATCCTACGAGCAGTACTTC
abundance: NA; d_gene: NA; v_gene: TRBV24-1; j_gene: TRBJ2-2; CDR3aa: CATSDFPGELFF; CDR3nt: TGTGCCACCAGTGACTTCCCCGGGGAGCTGTTTTTT
abundance: NA; d_gene: TRBD2; v_gene: TRBV7-9; j_gene: TRBJ2-1; CDR3aa: CASSPVVAGGGDEQFF; CDR3nt: TGTGCCAGCAGCCCCGTAGTAGCGGGAGGGGGCGATGAGCAGTTCTTC
abundance: few; d_gene: TRBD2; v_gene: TRBV7-9; j_gene: TRBJ2-1; CDR3aa: CASSSGNEQFF; CDR3nt: TGTGCCAGCTCTAGCGGCAATGAGCAGTTCTTC
abundance: few; d_gene: NA; v_gene: TRBV19; j_gene: TRBJ2-7; CDR3aa: CASSLAGVRYEQYF; CDR3nt: TGTGCCAGTAGTCTTGCCGGGGTCCGCTACGAGCAGTACTTC
abundance: few; d_gene: NA; v_gene: TRBV29-1; j_gene: TRBJ2-7; CDR3aa: CSVENSYYEQYF; CDR3nt: TGCAGCGTTGAAAACAGCTACTACGAGCAGTACTTC
abundance: NA; d_gene: NA; v_gene: TRBV4-1; j_gene: TRBJ1-1; CDR3aa: CASSLVDSRGTTEAFF; CDR3nt: TGCGCCAGCAGCCTAGTAGACAGCCGGGGGACCACTGAAGCTTTCTTT
abundance: NA; d_gene: NA; v_gene: TRBV7-9; j_gene: TRBJ2-1; CDR3aa: CASSLPPSGQFF; CDR3nt: TGTGCCAGCAGCTTACCCCCAAGTGGGCAGTTCTTC